The 26 T cell receptor beta chains below come from one sample, sequenced in a study of molecular identifiers for immune sequencing clone quantification. TCRdb redid the calling of the PCR reads with MiXCR, one entry per CDR3 protein. In the table there are about 330,000 distinct CDR3 sequences, roughly 24% of which are singletons. The sample taken for sequencing was naive CD8+ T cells from blood, with Jurkat cell RNA spiked in. This sample's subset: FACS-sorted CD8+CD4-CCR7+CD45RA+ naive T cells. The receptors shown here come from a human donor in good health. Some libraries in this study had Jurkat cell RNA spiked in.

Remarks on this clonotype: A much larger clone is a single base away; this may be a read error. The chain joins TRBV29-1 to TRBJ2-1, with 13 bases identical to TRBD2. Per germline, CDR1 SQVTM and CDR2 ANQGSEA. The CDR3 loop spans 14 amino acids. The J segment lost 5 bases and the V segment lost 4 bases, leaving 2 bases of the junction unmatched. In DNA form, the CDR3 reads TGCAGCGTTGGAGGACTAGCGGGAGACAATGAGCAGTTCTTC. Translation: CSVGGLAGDNEQFF.

Concerning this clonotype: Since a much larger clone is just one base distant, this may be a read error. The chain uses TRBV6-5 and TRBJ2-7; D may be TRBD1 or TRBD2 (5 bases each). V lost 0 bases and J lost 7, with 13 bases in between. CDR1 and CDR2 (germline): MNHEY, SVGAGI. The CDR3 has 14 residues. The CDR3 nucleotides are TGTGCCAGCAGTTACTCGAGGGGCCACAATGAGCAGTACTTC. Residues: CASSYSRGHNEQYF.

The V call is TRBV28, the J call TRBJ1-2; no firm D call. CDR3 size: 14 residues. Looked up from germline, CDR1 is MDHEN and CDR2 is SYDVKM. Trimming stripped 5 bases from V and 4 bases from J, with 14 bases between. The CDR3 loop is CASSPPEVRYGYTF. CDR3 coding DNA: TGTGCCAGCAGTCCACCCGAGGTGCGCTATGGCTACACCTTC.

V is TRBV11-3 and J is TRBJ2-1, with 9 bases matching TRBD1. V was clipped by 5 bases and J by 8 bases; unmatched bases: 4. CDR3 length: 13 amino acids. Germline-derived CDR1 and CDR2 are SGHNT and YENEEA. The CDR3 coding sequence is TGTGCCAGCAGCCGGGACAGGGTCCATGAGCAGTTCTTC. Protein: CASSRDRVHEQFF. The full variable domain, in which reference TRBV11-3 and TRBJ2-1 provide the parts outside the CDR3, is EAGVVQSPRYKIIEKKQPVAFWCNPISGHNTLYWYLQNLGQGPELLIRYENEEAVDDSQLPKDRFSAERLKGVDSTLKIQPAELGDSAVYLCASSRDRVHEQFFGPGTRLTVL.

This clonotype was counted between two and nine times. CDR3 in DNA: TGTGCCAGCAGCTTAACAGGCGGGGCAGGCGAGCAGTACTTC. As protein: CASSLTGGAGEQYF. V usage is TRBV7-3 and J usage is TRBJ2-7; D is perhaps TRBD2 (6 bases). Trimming left V 0 bases short and J 6 bases short, with 12 bases between. Germline V gene data show CDR1 as SGHTA and CDR2 as FQGTGA. CDR3 length: 14 amino acids.

This clonotype turned up a few times. A much larger clone sits a single nucleotide away, making a read error possible. The chain uses TRBV7-2 and TRBJ2-7; no firm D call. Trimming took off 5 bases at V and 2 bases at J, with 10 bases between the two ends. The length of the CDR3 is 13 residues. The germline CDR1 and CDR2 sequences are SGHTA and FQGNSA. Here the CDR3 reads CASSPRPPYEQYF. CDR3 coding DNA: TGTGCCAGCAGCCCCCGGCCCCCCTACGAGCAGTACTTC.

This clonotype was counted between two and nine times. This sequence joins TRBV30 and TRBJ2-7; perhaps TRBD2 as D (6 bases). Trimming took off 3 bases at V and 4 bases at J, with 7 bases between the two ends. CDR3 size: 11 residues. CDR1 is GTSNPN and CDR2 is SVGIG in the germline V gene (reference sequence). The CDR3: CAWRRGYEQYF. DNA for the CDR3: TGTGCCTGGAGACGGGGGTACGAGCAGTACTTC.

This clonotype has just a few counts. The V and J genes are TRBV7-9 and TRBJ2-1; 10 nucleotides match TRBD2. The germline V gene has CDR1 SEHNR and CDR2 FQNEAQ (reference sequence). CDR3 length equals 15 residues. The V gene end was trimmed by 2 bases and the J gene end by 6 bases; junction bases not matched to a gene: 4. The CDR3 DNA reads TGTGCCAGCAGCTTACTAGCGGGAGCGGTCAATGAGCAGTTCTTC. Its translation: CASSLLAGAVNEQFF. The variable domain in full, with the rest retrieved from reference TRBV7-9 and TRBJ2-1, is DTGVSQNPRHKITKRGQNVTFRCDPISEHNRLYWYRQTLGQGPEFLTYFQNEAQLEKSRLLSDRFSAERPKGSFSTLEIQRTEQGDSAMYLCASSLLAGAVNEQFFGPGTRLTVL.

This clonotype was seen at least ten times. The chain joins TRBV30 to TRBJ2-7; D remains ambiguous. This CDR3 contains 11 residues. V was clipped by 5 bases and J by 7 bases, with 12 bases between them. From germline, CDR1 is GTSNPN and CDR2 SVGIG (reference sequence). The CDR3 DNA sequence: TGTGCCTGGCAGAAAGCATTAGAGCAGTACTTC. Translation gives CAWQKALEQYF.

This clonotype was counted ten times or more. This chain links TRBV7-9 with TRBJ1-3; no clear D. The V and J ends lost 4 bases and 0 bases respectively, with 10 bases between them. CDR3 length: 15 residues. Germline lookup yields CDR1 SEHNR and CDR2 FQNEAQ (reference sequence). The CDR3 bases are TGTGCCAGCAGCTGGGCGGGAGGCTCTGGAAACACCATATATTTT. It yields the protein CASSWAGGSGNTIYF.

Regarding this clonotype: A read error may explain this, as a much larger clone is one base away. Without the conserved terminal phenylalanine or tryptophan, this CDR3 likely stems from a read error. The chain couples TRBV5-6 to TRBJ2-3; TRBD1 aligns across 9 bases. Per germline, CDR1 SGHDT and CDR2 YYEEEE. The CDR3 consists of 15 residues. V was pared by 4 bases and J by 4 bases, with 7 bases of the junction left unmatched. For the CDR3, the DNA is TGTGCCAGCAGCGCCGGGACAGGGTTGGCAGATACGCAGTATTCT. Protein: CASSAGTGLADTQYS.

A few counts support this clonotype. V gene TRBV27 combines with J gene TRBJ1-5; D is ambiguous. This CDR3 contains 13 residues. CDR1 is MNHEY, CDR2 SMNVEV, per germline (reference sequence). Trimming removed 3 bases from V and 2 bases from J, with 5 bases in between. The DNA for the CDR3 is TGTGCCAGCAGTTTTTCCGGCAATCAGCCCCAGCATTTT. Protein sequence: CASSFSGNQPQHF.

V is TRBV19 and J is TRBJ1-1; D is unresolved. CDR1 is LNHDA, CDR2 SQIVND, per germline (reference sequence). The V end lost 1 base, the J end lost 3 bases, and 24 bases lay between the germline ends. The CDR3 length is 19 residues. The CDR3 is CASSIGPQARYTPHTEAFF. The DNA of the CDR3 is TGTGCCAGTAGTATAGGCCCGCAGGCCCGCTATACTCCTCACACTGAAGCTTTCTTT.

This clonotype was found many times. This sequence joins TRBV6-5 and TRBJ1-1, with 9 bases that match TRBD1. The junction had 4 bases not matched to a gene; V was cut back by 6 bases and J by 5 bases. The CDR3 consists of 13 residues. Germline CDR1 MNHEY, CDR2 SVGAGI. The CDR3 loop is CASRRQGETEAFF. The DNA for the CDR3 is TGTGCCAGCAGGCGACAGGGGGAAACTGAAGCTTTCTTT.

This clonotype was observed a handful of times. The rearrangement joins TRBV12-3 or TRBV12-4 to TRBJ1-4; D unclear. V lost 8 bases and J 8 bases, leaving 18 bases between the germline ends. This CDR3 is built from 14 residues. For the CDR3, the DNA is TGTGCCAGCGCGATTACGGAGGACCACGAAAAACTGTTTTTT. Its translation is CASAITEDHEKLFF.

Notes on this clonotype: A much larger clone lies one base from this, so it may be a read error. The V call is TRBV6-5, the J call TRBJ1-1, with no clear D. Per the germline V gene, CDR1 is MNHEY and CDR2 is SVGAGI. Trimming pared 7 bases from V and 3 bases from J, leaving 12 bases between. The length of the CDR3 is 13 residues. For the CDR3, the DNA is TGTGCCAGCACGCGGCCATACGACACTGAAGCTTTCTTT. Translated, it gives CASTRPYDTEAFF.

This clonotype has more than one count but fewer than ten. This chain uses TRBV7-9 with TRBJ2-7; D is uncertain. This CDR3 region has 13 residues. The V gene lost 3 bases and the J gene lost 2 bases, with 8 bases spanning the gap. The germline gives CDR1 SEHNR, CDR2 FQNEAQ (reference sequence). The CDR3 region has the DNA TGTGCCAGCAGCTTTTTGTTCCCCTACGAGCAGTACTTC. Protein product: CASSFLFPYEQYF.

Remarks on this clonotype: This may be a read error: a much more frequent sequence differs by one nucleotide. The chain carries TRBV28 and TRBJ1-5, with 8 bases that match TRBD1. The J call is in doubt because the DNA end fits TRBJ2-3 better. The CDR3 runs 13 residues. Germline values: CDR1 MDHEN, CDR2 SYDVKM. DNA of the CDR3: TGTGCCAGCTCCCCGACAGGGGATCAGCCCCAGTATTTT. Encoded protein: CASSPTGDQPQYF.

As regards this clonotype: This could be a read error, since a much larger clone is one nucleotide away. This sequence joins TRBV5-6 and TRBJ1-1; a weak D match, TRBD1 (5 bases). V was shortened by 2 bases and J by 4 bases, with 18 bases between the two germline ends. The CDR3 sequence is 16 residues long. Germline assignment: CDR1 SGHDT and CDR2 YYEEEE. This CDR3 is CASSFQGMVGATEAFF. Here the CDR3 DNA reads TGTGCCAGCAGCTTCCAGGGTATGGTCGGTGCCACTGAAGCTTTCTTT. Full variable domain (rest looked up from reference TRBV5-6 and TRBJ1-1): DAGVTQSPTHLIKTRGQQVTLRCSPKSGHDTVSWYQQALGQGPQFIFQYYEEEERQRGNFPDRFSGHQFPNYSSELNVNALLLGDSALYLCASSFQGMVGATEAFFGQGTRLTVV.

The rearrangement uses TRBV7-9 and TRBJ2-3, with 10 bases that match TRBD2. This CDR3 has 18 amino acids. V shed 6 bases and J 0 bases; nucleotides not matched to a gene: 12. Germline-derived CDR1 and CDR2 are SEHNR and FQNEAQ (reference sequence). CDR3 nucleotides: TGTGCCAGCAGGGATCTAGCGGGGGAATTTCCTAGCACAGATACGCAGTATTTT. Translation: CASRDLAGEFPSTDTQYF.

This clonotype was picked up many times. The rearrangement joins TRBV11-2 to TRBJ2-1, with 9 bases identical to TRBD2. Germline loops: CDR1 SGHAT, CDR2 FQNNGV. Trimming removed 5 bases from V and 8 bases from J; junction bases left unmatched: 10. CDR3 length equals 15 residues. CDR3 sequence (DNA): TGTGCCAGCAGCATCGGGACTAGCTTGTCAGATGAGCAGTTCTTC. Its translation: CASSIGTSLSDEQFF.

CDR3 DNA: TGTGCCAGTAGTATGAGCGGGAACACCGGGGAGCTGTTTTTT. Amino acids: CASSMSGNTGELFF. This chain connects TRBV19 to TRBJ2-2; D is possibly TRBD2 (5 bases). Trimming removed 3 bases from V and 1 base from J, with 6 bases in between. The CDR3 is 14 residues long. The germline V gene encodes CDR1 LNHDA and CDR2 SQIVND (reference sequence).

This clonotype was observed at least ten times. V gene TRBV20-1 combines with J gene TRBJ2-7, with 9 bases that match TRBD2. V was pared by 1 base and J by 2 bases, with 6 bases of the junction left unmatched. The V gene's germline CDR1 is DFQATT and CDR2 SNEGSKA (reference sequence). The CDR3 spans 15 residues. This CDR3 reads CSARAWAGGPYEQYF. The CDR3 DNA reads TGCAGTGCTAGAGCTTGGGCGGGAGGGCCCTACGAGCAGTACTTC.

In its sample, this clonotype was seen many times. This chain joins TRBV4-3 and TRBJ2-1; 7 positions match TRBD1. The trim removed 0 bases at V and 10 bases at J, leaving 9 bases unmatched. Germline lookup yields CDR1 LGHNA and CDR2 YSLEER. The CDR3 runs 15 residues. The CDR3, as DNA: TGCGCCAGCAGCCAAGATGGTGGCGTGGGACAGGAGCAGTTCTTC. This sequence encodes CASSQDGGVGQEQFF.

V and J are TRBV29-1 and TRBJ1-1; a possible D gene is TRBD1 (5 bases). Trimming left V 5 bases short and J 4 bases short, with 20 bases between. CDR1 is SQVTM, CDR2 ANQGSEA, per germline. This CDR3 has 15 residues. CDR3 DNA: TGCAGCGTTTGGCTGCCAGGGTGGTGTAGCACTGAAGCTTTCTTT. Protein product: CSVWLPGWCSTEAFF.

This clonotype was found many times. In DNA form, the CDR3 reads TGCGCCAGCAGCTTTTTAGGTCCTAGGGAGACCCAGTACTTC. As protein: CASSFLGPRETQYF. The chain recombines TRBV5-1 with TRBJ2-5; the D is unclear. The germline V and J ends were trimmed by 2 bases and 5 bases, with 13 bases remaining between them. This CDR3 is built from 14 residues. Germline V CDR1 and CDR2: SGHRS, YFSETQ.